This T cell receptor beta chain appears in the sequencing data of a study of blood T cell repertoires in COVID-19. This clone is a singleton in its sample. Sequenced by immunoSEQ multiplex PCR; TCRdb stores in-frame clones only, minus some. Of under 200,000 clones listed, 80% are singletons. The sample was PBMCs or T cells enriched from blood (not recorded which). This receptor was identified in a woman in her sixties or seventies who had recovered from COVID-19.

CDR3 nucleotide sequence: TGCAGCGTTGGCCTAGCACAGGGTTCTAGCACAGATACGCAGTATTTT. Encoded protein: CSVGLAQGSSTDTQYF. This chain uses TRBV29-1 with TRBJ2-3; D is perhaps TRBD1 (6 bases). This CDR3 spans 16 amino acids. V gave up 4 bases and J gave up 0 bases, with 17 bases separating them. Germline assignment: CDR1 SQVTM and CDR2 ANQGSEA.